Following are 2 T cell receptor beta chains from one sample sequenced in a study of blood T cell repertoires in COVID-19. Profiling relied on immunoSEQ multiplex PCR, and the TCRdb table lists in-frame clones only, not all of them. The sample has some 330,000 clones; 80% to 95% are singletons. The sequenced material came from PBMCs or T cells enriched from blood (not recorded which). The source of these receptors is a woman between 25 and 40 years old who had recovered from COVID-19.

The chain uses TRBV4-1 and TRBJ2-7; D is perhaps TRBD1 (6 bases). The CDR3 has 16 residues. The V and J ends lost 0 bases and 0 bases respectively, with 12 bases between them. The germline V gene encodes CDR1 MGHRA and CDR2 YSYEKL. The CDR3 sequence: CASSQDPGEGSYEQYF. In DNA, the CDR3 is TGCGCCAGCAGCCAAGATCCAGGGGAAGGCTCCTACGAGCAGTACTTC.

The chain recombines TRBV5-4 with TRBJ2-1, with D perhaps matching TRBD2 (5 bases). Between the trimmed V and J ends, which lost 4 bases and 0 bases, there was a span of 17 bases. The CDR3 is 17 amino acids. Looked up from germline, CDR1 is SGHNT and CDR2 is YYREEE (reference sequence). CDR3 residues: CASSPRVSGSSYNEQFF. The CDR3 DNA is TGTGCCAGCAGCCCGCGGGTGAGCGGAAGCTCCTACAATGAGCAGTTCTTC. The whole variable domain, remainder taken from reference TRBV5-4 and TRBJ2-1, is ETGVTQSPTHLIKTRGQQVTLRCSSQSGHNTVSWYQQALGQGPQFIFQYYREEENGRGNFPPRFSGLQFPNYSSELNVNALELDDSALYLCASSPRVSGSSYNEQFFGPGTRLTVL.